The 6 T cell receptor beta chains reported below all come from one sample, sequenced in a study of OX40 agonist ivuxolimab in advanced cancers. Here immunoSEQ multiplex PCR was the method, and the copy in TCRdb shows in-frame clones only, minus some. This sample yields over 70,000 clones, of which approximately 91% are seen a single time; approximately 0.28% belongs to the top ten. This sample comprised CD4+ or CD8+ T cells sorted from blood, obtained in a trial of the OX40 agonist ivuxolimab. These receptors were obtained from an adult with an advanced solid tumor such as melanoma, head and neck, liver or kidney cancer.

The chain combines TRBV9 with TRBJ1-2, with TRBD1 matching 8 bases. V gave up 4 bases and J gave up 5 bases; unmatched junction bases: 7. Germline V gives CDR1 SGDLS, CDR2 YYNGEE. This CDR3 spans 14 amino acids. The CDR3 here is CASSSRDRPYGYTF. Written as DNA, the CDR3 is TGTGCCAGCAGCTCCCGGGACAGGCCTTATGGCTACACCTTC.

This clone appeared a few times. The chain combines TRBV6-1 with TRBJ1-6, with D possibly being TRBD1 (6 bases). In germline, CDR1 is MNHNS, CDR2 SASEGT. Trimming removed 2 bases at V and 0 bases at J, with 8 bases between. The CDR3 runs 16 residues. CDR3 loop: CASSERRGSYNSPLHF. The CDR3 DNA sequence: TGTGCCAGCAGTGAACGCAGGGGCTCCTATAATTCACCCCTCCACTTT.

V and J are TRBV10-3 and TRBJ2-5; unclear D gene. Deletions cut 0 bases from V and 5 bases from J, with 7 bases between. The CDR3 consists of 13 residues. Germline CDR1 is ENHRY and CDR2 is SYGVKD. The CDR3 reads CAISESTGETQYF. DNA for the CDR3: TGTGCCATCAGTGAGTCTACGGGCGAGACCCAGTACTTC.

The chain has TRBV14 and TRBJ2-3; no firm D call. The V gene lost 1 base and the J gene lost 2 bases, with 7 bases spanning the gap. Germline loops: CDR1 SGHDN, CDR2 FVKESK. The CDR3 runs to 14 residues. The CDR3, as DNA: TGTGCCAGCAGCCAAGCTGGCCACACAGATACGCAGTATTTT. This sequence encodes CASSQAGHTDTQYF.

The CDR3 nucleotides read TGTGCCAGTATAGGACAGGGGATTGATTCACCCCTCCACTTT. Translating it yields CASIGQGIDSPLHF. This chain connects TRBV19 to TRBJ1-6, with 9 bases that match TRBD1. CDR1 and CDR2 (germline): LNHDA, SQIVND (reference sequence). Trimming cost V 7 bases and J 8 bases; bases outside gene matches: 6. The CDR3 spans 14 residues. The whole variable domain, filled in from reference TRBV19 and TRBJ1-6, reads DGGITQSPKYLFRKEGQNVTLSCEQNLNHDAMYWYRQDPGQGLRLIYYSQIVNDFQKGDIAEGYSVSREKKESFPLTVTSAQKNPTAFYLCASIGQGIDSPLHFGNGTRLTVT.

The V and J genes are TRBV19 and TRBJ2-7; TRBD2 matches at 8 bases. V gave up 8 bases and J gave up 2 bases; unmatched junction bases: 8. CDR1 and CDR2 (germline): LNHDA, SQIVND (reference sequence). The CDR3 is 14 amino acids. The CDR3 spells CASRGGASAYEQYF. Written as DNA, the CDR3 is TGTGCCAGTCGGGGGGGGGCATCCGCCTACGAGCAGTACTTC.